The 11 T cell receptor beta chains below were found in one sample sequenced in a study of chemoradiotherapy in HPV16-positive cancers. Libraries were prepared by immunoSEQ multiplex PCR; TCRdb keeps only in-frame clonotypes and omits some of them. Here the sample spans 2,500 to 3,500 clones, around 87% being singletons. Specimen: tumor tissue, collected from a patient who underwent chemoradiotherapy. Receptor source: a human donor with HPV-associated anogenital cancer.

The chain has TRBV28 and TRBJ1-5; D remains ambiguous. Germline CDR1 and CDR2: MDHEN and SYDVKM. The CDR3 sequence is 13 residues long. V was trimmed by 2 bases and J by 6 bases, leaving 8 bases between them. The CDR3 sequence is CASSLKPRQPQHF. In DNA form, the CDR3 reads TGTGCCAGCAGTTTAAAACCCCGTCAGCCCCAGCATTTT.

The chain has TRBV7-9 and TRBJ1-6; D not certain. The CDR3 covers 14 residues. Trimming left V 1 base short and J 13 bases short, with 14 bases between. Germline-derived CDR1 and CDR2 are SEHNR and FQNEAQ (reference sequence). CDR3 bases: TGTGCCAGCAGCTTAGGGAGGTTCACCTCGCCCCTCCACTTT. Its protein is CASSLGRFTSPLHF.

The chain links TRBV5-1 to TRBJ2-1, with 9 positions matching TRBD2. J gave up 8 bases and V 2 bases, and 11 bases lay outside the gene matches. The CDR3 runs 16 residues. The germline V gene encodes CDR1 SGHRS and CDR2 YFSETQ. CDR3 in DNA: TGCGCCAGCAGCTTCGCCTTAGCGGGGGCCCTTGATGAGCAGTTCTTC. It encodes CASSFALAGALDEQFF.

The CDR3, as DNA: TGTGCCAGAAGCCCCACAGGGAGCAATCAGCCCCAGCATTTT. Its protein product is CARSPTGSNQPQHF. The chain uses TRBV5-3 and TRBJ1-5; weak D call: TRBD1 (6 bases). TRBV5-3 is an ORF, and what it does is uncertain. Trimming left V 4 bases short and J 1 base short, with 9 bases between. This CDR3 is built from 14 residues.

This chain uses TRBV7-3 with TRBJ1-1, with D hard to call. The CDR3 has 15 amino acids. Trimming removed 5 bases from V and 3 bases from J, with 16 bases in between. The germline gives CDR1 SGHTA, CDR2 FQGTGA. CDR3 coding DNA: TGTGCCAGCAGCACTAACGGCGGGGTGGACACTGAAGCTTTCTTT. Protein sequence: CASSTNGGVDTEAFF.

CDR3 residues: CASSRGQGAFNEQFF. CDR3 in DNA: TGTGCCAGCAGCCGTGGACAGGGGGCTTTTAATGAGCAGTTCTTC. The J gene is TRBJ2-1, the V gene TRBV5-6; 11 nucleotides agree with TRBD1. Germline V gene lookup returns CDR1 SGHDT and CDR2 YYEEEE. V shed 4 bases, J shed 7 bases, and the junction held 7 bases outside the gene matches. This CDR3 region has 15 residues.

V is TRBV7-9 and J is TRBJ1-4, with 10 bases identical to TRBD1. The V and J ends lost 8 bases and 4 bases, in that order; junction bases with no gene match: 10. The CDR3 is made up of 16 amino acids. Germline V gene data show CDR1 as SEHNR and CDR2 as FQNEAQ (reference sequence). In DNA, the CDR3 is TGTGCCAGCGGGGGGGACAGGGGAACTTATAATGAAAAACTGTTTTTT. Protein product: CASGGDRGTYNEKLFF. Supplemented by reference TRBV7-9 and TRBJ1-4, the full variable domain reads DTGVSQNPRHKITKRGQNVTFRCDPISEHNRLYWYRQTLGQGPEFLTYFQNEAQLEKSRLLSDRFSAERPKGSFSTLEIQRTEQGDSAMYLCASGGDRGTYNEKLFFGSGTQLSVL.

J is TRBJ2-1 and V is TRBV7-9; the D gene is possibly TRBD2 (6 bases). CDR1 is SEHNR and CDR2 is FQNEAQ in the germline V gene (reference sequence). CDR3 length equals 18 residues. With 3 bases removed from V and 9 bases from J, the gap between germline ends came to 27 bases. DNA for the CDR3: TGTGCCAGCAGCTTGTCCCGGGGCCTCGCCGACTGGAGGGGTGAGCAGTTCTTC. Encoded protein: CASSLSRGLADWRGEQFF.

The chain uses TRBV14 and TRBJ1-1; D gene ambiguous. This CDR3 has 14 amino acids. The V gene lost 3 bases and the J gene lost 6 bases, with 14 bases spanning the gap. CDR1 and CDR2 (germline): SGHDN, FVKESK. The CDR3 protein is CASSHSGGRAEAFF. For the CDR3, the DNA is TGTGCCAGCAGCCATAGTGGAGGAAGGGCTGAAGCTTTCTTT.

The rearrangement joins TRBV5-4 to TRBJ2-5; the D call may be TRBD1 or TRBD2 (5 bases each). V lost 3 bases and J 3 bases, leaving 15 bases between the germline ends. Germline CDR1 reads SGHNT; CDR2 reads YYREEE (reference sequence). This CDR3 has 15 amino acids. CDR3 coding DNA: TGTGCCAGCAGCTCGCCGGGACGGAGGAAAGAGACCCAGTACTTC. Translated: CASSSPGRRKETQYF. The variable domain in full, completed from reference TRBV5-4 and TRBJ2-5, reads ETGVTQSPTHLIKTRGQQVTLRCSSQSGHNTVSWYQQALGQGPQFIFQYYREEENGRGNFPPRFSGLQFPNYSSELNVNALELDDSALYLCASSSPGRRKETQYFGPGTRLLVL.

This clone was counted between two and nine times. At the DNA level, this CDR3 is encoded by other sequences in the same sample as well. The chain is built from TRBV6-4 and TRBJ2-2; D is unclear. The CDR3 length is 14 residues. In germline, CDR1 is MRHNA, CDR2 SNTAGT. V was clipped by 2 bases and J by 0 bases, with 4 bases between them. The CDR3 spells CASSDGPNTGELFF. CDR3 sequence (DNA): TGTGCCAGCAGTGACGGGCCGAACACCGGGGAGCTGTTTTTT.